This is a list of T cell receptor beta chains from one sample in a study of blood T cells in healthy people across ages. TCRdb independently ran MiXCR on the 5' RACE reads; one entry per CDR3 protein. The table lists some 930,000 distinct CDR3 sequences, almost 30% of them singletons, with approximately 10% in the top ten. These data are also associated with another study on T cells of mothers and their children.

The source material was blood. These receptors originate from a middle-aged woman in good health. Each CDR3 is given with its conserved first and last residue. D genes are given only for firm matches. Expanded clones get a size class; other rows say once, few or many, or leave the size out.

CDR3 protein	CDR3 DNA	J gene	D gene	V gene	clone size
CASSLRGGMETQYF	TGTGCCAGCAGTTTAAGAGGAGGAATGGAGACCCAGTACTTC	TRBJ2-5	.	TRBV28	few
CASSLRRTGVVTEAFF	TGTGCCAGCAGCCTCAGGCGGACAGGGGTGGTCACTGAAGCTTTCTTT	TRBJ1-1	TRBD1	TRBV3-1	.
CASSQAATDTEAFF	TGCGCCAGCAGCCAAGCGGCGACGGACACTGAAGCTTTCTTT	TRBJ1-1	.	TRBV4-3	.
CASSLIGLANYEQYF	TGTGCCAGCAGTCTCATAGGACTAGCGAACTACGAGCAGTACTTC	TRBJ2-7	TRBD2	TRBV6-2/TRBV6-3	many
CASSLQNFGETQYF	TGTGCCAGCAGTTTACAGAACTTTGGAGAGACCCAGTACTTC	TRBJ2-5	.	TRBV12-3/TRBV12-4	.
CANSLGQNTEAFF	TGTGCCAACAGCTTGGGACAGAACACTGAAGCTTTCTTT	TRBJ1-1	.	TRBV5-8	.
CASGAGTFQETQYF	TGTGCCAGCGGCGCCGGGACTTTTCAAGAGACCCAGTACTTC	TRBJ2-5	.	TRBV18	.
CAGSLTGTEKNYGYTF	TGTGCCGGCAGCTTAACAGGGACCGAGAAGAACTATGGCTACACCTTC	TRBJ1-2	.	TRBV7-3	few
CASSGGVFSGANVLTF	TGCGCCAGCAGCGGGGGGGTATTCTCTGGGGCCAACGTCCTGACTTTC	TRBJ2-6	TRBD2	TRBV5-1	.
CASSDSRGAQYF	TGTGCCAGCAGTGACTCACGGGGCGCCCAGTACTTC	TRBJ2-7	.	TRBV6-4	.
CASSLPGDTQYF	TGTGCCAGCAGCCTACCTGGGGATACGCAGTATTTT	TRBJ2-3	.	TRBV7-3	many
CSARMNTEAFF	TGCAGTGCTCGTATGAACACTGAAGCTTTCTTT	TRBJ1-1	.	TRBV20-1	.
CASSNLDTGELFF	TGCGCCAGCAGCAACTTAGACACCGGGGAGCTGTTTTTT	TRBJ2-2	.	TRBV5-1	.
CSVAGESTDTQYF	TGCAGCGTTGCGGGGGAGAGCACAGATACGCAGTATTTT	TRBJ2-3	.	TRBV29-1	many
CATAGVSQETQYF	TGTGCCACCGCGGGGGTATCCCAAGAGACCCAGTACTTC	TRBJ2-5	TRBD2	TRBV7-7	.
CASRGITSGGTTDTQYF	TGTGCCAGCAGGGGAATTACTAGCGGGGGGACCACAGATACGCAGTATTTT	TRBJ2-3	TRBD2	TRBV6-1	few
CASSLGDRGHNTEAFF	TGTGCCAGCAGTTTAGGGGACAGGGGGCACAACACTGAAGCTTTCTTT	TRBJ1-1	TRBD1	TRBV28	few
CASGLAGGPHDEQFF	TGTGCCAGCGGTCTAGCGGGGGGGCCCCACGATGAGCAGTTCTTC	TRBJ2-1	TRBD2	TRBV28	.
CASSRTGGPYEQYF	TGTGCCAGCAGCCGGACAGGGGGTCCCTACGAGCAGTACTTC	TRBJ2-7	TRBD1	TRBV5-1	many
CASSVGGGGIRGDTQYF	TGTGCCAGTAGCGTAGGTGGCGGGGGGATCCGCGGAGATACGCAGTATTTT	TRBJ2-3	TRBD2	TRBV9	.
CASCTLLAGTDTQYF	TGTGCCAGCTGCACCCTGCTAGCGGGCACAGACACGCAGTATTTT	TRBJ2-3	TRBD2	TRBV9	once
CASSTTGGLSSYNSPLHF	TGTGCCAGCAGTACCACCGGGGGTCTAAGCTCCTATAATTCACCCCTCCACTTT	TRBJ1-6	.	TRBV6-6	many
CASSHAPGTGFDEQFF	TGCGCCAGCAGCCACGCTCCCGGGACAGGGTTCGATGAGCAGTTCTTC	TRBJ2-1	TRBD1	TRBV4-1	many
CASSLKVLGELFF	TGTGCCAGCAGCTTAAAAGTCCTTGGGGAGCTGTTTTTT	TRBJ2-2	.	TRBV5-5	.
CASSPSGGLDYTF	TGTGCCAGCAGCCCGTCGGGGGGCTTGGACTACACCTTC	TRBJ1-2	.	TRBV7-9	.
CASSLAGVGGTQYF	TGTGCCAGCAGCTTGGCCGGGGTTGGAGGGACCCAGTACTTC	TRBJ2-5	.	TRBV27	few
CASSLKGGHYEQYF	TGTGCCAGCAGCCTAAAAGGGGGACACTACGAGCAGTACTTC	TRBJ2-7	.	TRBV28	many